The subject of this entry is one T cell receptor beta chain. Its antigen is unidentified. The data are from a study of CD8 T cells in ankylosing spondylitis. Study-level findings and limits: Matched synovial fluid from ankylosing spondylitis patients was reported to be enriched for disease-linked clones.

One entry per CDR3 protein, called by TCRdb with MiXCR from the 5' RACE reads. Among under 150,000 distinct CDR3 sequences, roughly an eighth were seen once, and the ten largest hold about 2.7%. With 4 bases removed from V and 3 bases from J, the gap between germline ends came to 14 bases. Germline CDR1 and CDR2: SGHRS and YFSETQ. The CDR3 runs to 14 residues. This clonotype was obtained from a female donor with ankylosing spondylitis or in good health (not recorded which). The chain is built from TRBV5-1 and TRBJ2-7; the D gene could be TRBD1 or TRBD2 (5 bases each). Sequencing was done on a sample of blood, either unsorted or a sorted T cell fraction (not recorded which). CDR3 sequence: CASSAGLGHYEQYF. The CDR3 region has the DNA TGCGCCAGCAGCGCAGGACTGGGGCACTACGAGCAGTACTTC.